The subject of this entry is one TCR beta chain. Its antigen is not known. The sample originates from a study of cytomegalovirus exposure and HLA in healthy donors. Notes on the study in general: According to a later analysis, most TCR beta chains associated with CMV appeared HLA-restricted. Based on reports, TCR beta sequences accurately predicted HLA-A and HLA-B alleles for most subjects. A previous analysis found most TCR beta V segments productive roughly 87% or roughly 30% of the time. The authors enumerated 150 to 200 TCR beta chains as linked to cytomegalovirus.

60 Vbeta and 13 Jbeta primers were used in PCR. Generated by immunoSEQ multiplex PCR, the TCRdb table keeps only in-frame clones and is missing some. The top ten clones hold 13% of a sample with about 82,000 clones, roughly four fifths of them seen once. The length of the CDR3 is 17 residues. Germline CDR1 is SEHNR and CDR2 is FQNEAQ (reference sequence). V was clipped by 1 base and J by 2 bases; unmatched bases: 8. This TCR derives from a human donor in good health. Sequenced input: PBMCs. The J gene is TRBJ1-2, the V gene TRBV7-9, with 9 bases aligning to TRBD1. The CDR3 region has the DNA TGTGCCAGCAGCTTAGGTCTCACAGGGGGCGCGAACTATGGCTACACCTTC. Amino acid sequence: CASSLGLTGGANYGYTF.